The text below deals with one TCR beta chain. The clone's antigen remains unknown. Base qualities are not recorded, but no much larger clone differs from it by a single base. Its CDR3 holds 17 amino acids, cysteine through phenylalanine. Only the CDR3 region is kept as DNA, spanning 51 bases read in frame from base 1. CDR1 KGHSH and CDR2 LQKENI are derived from the germline V gene. For this chain, trimming is 3 bases at the V end and 1 base at the J end, and the number of junction bases without a gene match is 3. This sample was included in a study of blood T cell repertoires in COVID-19 (dated by TCRdb to the early 2020s). About the study as a whole: Collaborator samples came from the United States, Italy and Spain and covered acute and convalescent phases of COVID-19. The material from the prospective study consisted of cDNA or gDNA derived from T cells, B-cell-depleted T cells, or PBMCs. The dataset comprised deeply sampled blood TCRbeta repertoires from subjects exposed to, actively infected with, or recovered from COVID-19. A freely available public database, intended as a resource for researchers studying the immune response to SARS-CoV-2, is where the repertoires were released. The samples were drawn from the first 160 participants of the ongoing ImmuneRACE study and from 1,254 subjects provided by 6 global collaborators. A de-identified subject ID, COVID-19 status, age in years and sex were almost always included in the sample metadata. Where available, HLA class I and class II types were obtained from metadata supplied by the sample provider rather than from assay-based typing.

Findings and caveats that apply to the study as a whole: How much clinical and demographic metadata was included differed by source and by participant, and the metadata was provided uncurated.

TCRbeta CDR3 regions were amplified from genomic DNA by means of the immunoSEQ Assay, a bias-controlled multiplex PCR. Per the source publication's procedure: Nucleated cell counts per sample were estimated from amplification of reference gene primers within the assay. To quantify the absolute abundance of each unique TCRbeta CDR3 rearrangement, sequence reads were collapsed and filtered. For each sample, productive Simpson clonality was calculated as the square root of Simpson's diversity index over productive rearrangements. In TCRdb, the immuneACCESS table is reduced to in-frame sequences with V and J assigned. These tables do not hold every clone; where another copy was compared, an unresolved V gene accounts for under half, and the others remain unexplained. V, J and clone size reflect that table, while D and trimming were determined from the DNA. The sample table holds just under 150,000 clones, of which approximately 84% were seen once. About 2.6% of the sample belongs to the ten largest clones.

Whole blood was collected in K2EDTA tubes by collaborating institutions according to the institutions' own protocols. For TCRbeta analysis, collaborators shipped samples as frozen whole blood, isolated PBMCs, or DNA extracted from either of those sample types. This TCR was recovered from a human donor with acute or convalescent COVID-19. The donor label of this sample is uncertain. Material: peripheral blood. The chain joins TRBV18 to TRBJ2-1, with 13 bases aligning to TRBD2. The bases read TGTGCCAGCTCACCTCGGACTAGCGGGAGTTCCTACAATGAGCAGTTCTTC. It specifies CASSPRTSGSSYNEQFF.